These 10 T cell receptor beta chains share one sample of origin, sequenced in a study of T cells in narcolepsy. Sequencing was performed with immunoSEQ multiplex PCR; in TCRdb, only in-frame clones are kept and a portion is missing. The sample lists 15,000 to 20,000 clones, around 70% occurring once. Sequencing was carried out using CD45RA- memory CD8+ T cells from PBMCs. The receptors here all came from a human donor with narcolepsy.

The chain employs TRBV7-6 and TRBJ1-5; D unclear. There are 14 residues in the CDR3. The V gene lost 5 bases and the J gene lost 6 bases, with 14 bases spanning the gap. Looked up from germline, CDR1 is SGHVS and CDR2 is FNYEAQ. The CDR3 sequence is CASSLGIGSQPQHF. CDR3 sequence (DNA): TGTGCCAGCAGCCTTGGTATTGGGAGTCAGCCCCAGCATTTT.

This clone appeared a few times. The chain joins TRBV6-5 to TRBJ2-7, with TRBD2 matching over 9 bases. This CDR3 spans 14 amino acids. Germline values: CDR1 MNHEY, CDR2 SVGAGI. The J segment lost 2 bases and the V segment lost 4 bases, leaving 3 bases of the junction unmatched. In nucleotides, the CDR3 is TGTGCCAGCAGTTGGCTAGCGGGAACCTACGAGCAGTACTTC. This sequence encodes CASSWLAGTYEQYF.

The chain links TRBV7-9 to TRBJ1-6; 12 bases agree with TRBD1. This CDR3 comprises 16 residues. The V gene end was trimmed by 5 bases and the J gene end by 10 bases; junction bases not matched to a gene: 9. Germline V gene sequence: CDR1 SEHNR, CDR2 FQNEAQ (reference sequence). CDR3 residues: CASSGGTGGARSPLHF. CDR3 DNA: TGTGCCAGCAGCGGCGGGACAGGGGGCGCGCGGTCACCCCTCCACTTT.

This sequence joins TRBV6-5 and TRBJ2-3; D unclear. The V and J ends lost 0 bases and 1 base respectively, with 8 bases between them. Germline CDR1 and CDR2: MNHEY and SVGAGI. There are 15 residues in the CDR3. This CDR3 reads CASSYSDIGTDTQYF. The CDR3 bases are TGTGCCAGCAGTTACTCCGACATAGGCACAGATACGCAGTATTTT.

The chain couples TRBV7-6 to TRBJ1-1; a possible D gene is TRBD1 (6 bases). The V gene lost 6 bases and the J gene lost 4 bases, with 12 bases spanning the gap. CDR3 length equals 13 residues. Germline values: CDR1 SGHVS, CDR2 FNYEAQ. The CDR3 here is CASREQGATEAFF. The CDR3 DNA follows: TGTGCCAGCAGGGAACAGGGAGCCACTGAAGCTTTCTTT. Complete variable domain (other parts from reference TRBV7-6 and TRBJ1-1): GAGVSQSPRYKVTKRGQDVALRCDPISGHVSLYWYRQALGQGPEFLTYFNYEAQQDKSGLPNDRFSAERPEGSISTLTIQRTEQRDSAMYRCASREQGATEAFFGQGTRLTVV.

The count of this clone is one. Other DNA sequences in the same sample also yield this CDR3. The CDR3 here is CASSLAGGNYNEQFF. In DNA form, the CDR3 reads TGTGCCAGCAGCTTGGCTGGCGGGAACTACAATGAGCAGTTCTTC. The V call is TRBV7-9, the J call TRBJ2-1; D perhaps matches TRBD2 (6 bases). CDR1 and CDR2 from the germline V gene are SEHNR and FQNEAQ (reference sequence). V dropped 3 bases and J dropped 3 bases, with 12 bases sitting between them. This CDR3 comprises 15 residues.

This chain uses TRBV2 with TRBJ2-5; TRBD2 matches at 7 bases. In germline, CDR1 is SNHLY, CDR2 FYNNEI. J lost 2 bases, V lost 4 bases, and 10 bases had no gene match. This CDR3 contains 16 residues. The chain's CDR3 is CASSGEGGSSQETQYF. In DNA form, the CDR3 reads TGTGCCAGCAGTGGGGAGGGCGGGAGTAGTCAAGAGACCCAGTACTTC.

This chain uses TRBV6-5 with TRBJ2-7; D is possibly TRBD1 or TRBD2 (6 bases each). The V gene's germline CDR1 is MNHEY and CDR2 SVGAGI. There are 16 residues in the CDR3. V lost 0 bases, J lost 0 bases, and 12 bases lay in between. CDR3 in DNA: TGTGCCAGCAGTTACTCGTCAGGGGAGGCCTCCTACGAGCAGTACTTC. Residues: CASSYSSGEASYEQYF.

The chain's CDR3 is CASSESRAEVEAEAFF. Written as DNA, the CDR3 is TGCGCCAGCAGTGAGTCGCGGGCGGAGGTGGAGGCTGAAGCTTTCTTT. This chain links TRBV10-2 with TRBJ1-1; the D is unclear. The CDR3 runs 16 residues. V gave up 0 bases and J gave up 6 bases, with 17 bases separating them. Germline V CDR1 and CDR2: WSHSY, SAAADI.

This chain uses TRBV7-6 with TRBJ2-1, with 12 bases that match TRBD2. The CDR3 runs to 15 residues. Germline trimming cut 6 bases from V and 7 bases from J; bases unmatched to any gene: 7. The V gene's germline CDR1 is SGHVS and CDR2 FNYEAQ. CDR3 amino acids: CASSDLAGGYNEQFF. The CDR3 coding sequence is TGTGCCAGCAGTGATCTAGCGGGAGGGTATAATGAGCAGTTCTTC.